These 28 T cell receptor beta chains were all obtained from the same sample, sequenced in a study of blood T cell repertoires in COVID-19. Only in-frame clones appear in the TCRdb table, and some are missing; sequencing was by immunoSEQ multiplex PCR. The sample lists 200,000 to 250,000 clones, 88% occurring once. The sample comprised PBMCs or T cells enriched from blood (not recorded which). These receptors were collected from a woman aged 45-60 years with acute COVID-19.

The J gene is TRBJ1-6, the V gene TRBV3-1 (or the pseudogene TRBV3-2); TRBD1 agrees at 10 bases. CDR3 size: 15 residues. The V gene's germline CDR1 is LGHDT and CDR2 YNNKEL (reference sequence). V shed 4 bases, J shed 7 bases, and the junction held 4 bases outside the gene matches. CDR3 amino acids: CASSLQGQGNSPLHF. CDR3 coding DNA: TGTGCCAGCAGCCTTCAGGGACAGGGGAATTCACCCCTCCACTTT.

The chain couples TRBV19 to TRBJ2-5; TRBD2 aligns across 12 bases. V gave up 4 bases and J gave up 5 bases; unmatched junction bases: 8. The germline V gene has CDR1 LNHDA and CDR2 SQIVND (reference sequence). The CDR3 covers 16 residues. CDR3 sequence reads: CASSTRTSGMGETQYF. The CDR3 DNA follows: TGTGCCAGTAGTACTCGGACTAGCGGGATGGGTGAGACCCAGTACTTC.

This rearrangement joins TRBV19 to TRBJ2-2; TRBD1 agrees at 7 bases. This CDR3 has 15 amino acids. Germline CDR1 LNHDA, CDR2 SQIVND (reference sequence). V was clipped by 5 bases and J by 4 bases; unmatched bases: 7. The CDR3 loop is CASSFRQGATGELFF. In DNA, the CDR3 is TGTGCCAGTAGTTTTAGACAGGGTGCCACCGGGGAGCTGTTTTTT.

This chain connects TRBV7-9 to TRBJ2-3; 9 positions agree with TRBD1. This CDR3 comprises 16 residues. The J segment lost 5 bases and the V segment lost 4 bases, leaving 10 bases of the junction unmatched. CDR1 is SEHNR and CDR2 is FQNEAQ in the germline V gene (reference sequence). The CDR3, as DNA: TGTGCCAGCAGCTCACCAAGGGACAGGGTACTAGATACGCAGTATTTT. This gives the protein CASSSPRDRVLDTQYF.

The chain carries TRBV29-1 and TRBJ1-1; tentative D call: TRBD1 (5 bases). The CDR3 is 14 residues long. V dropped 3 bases and J dropped 6 bases, with 17 bases sitting between them. Germline V gives CDR1 SQVTM, CDR2 ANQGSEA. As DNA, the CDR3 is TGCAGCGTTGAGATTGGGCTCAGGGTTGCTGAAGCTTTCTTT. Translating gives CSVEIGLRVAEAFF.

The gene calls are TRBV10-3 and TRBJ2-6; 8 bases align to TRBD1. The CDR3 covers 16 residues. Germline assignment: CDR1 ENHRY and CDR2 SYGVKD. The V and J ends lost 4 bases and 2 bases, in that order; junction bases with no gene match: 4. As DNA, the CDR3 is TGTGCCATCAGTGGACAACAGGGGGCTGGGGCCAACGTCCTGACTTTC. Translating gives CAISGQQGAGANVLTF.

This clone was detected only once. The chain recombines TRBV9 with TRBJ2-1, with TRBD2 as a possible D gene (7 bases). V lost 6 bases, J lost 8 bases, and 18 bases lay in between. This CDR3 has 14 residues. Germline values: CDR1 SGDLS, CDR2 YYNGEE. The CDR3 nucleotides are TGTGCCAGCAAGAATAGCGGGCCAGGGGATGAGCAGTTCTTC. It is translated as CASKNSGPGDEQFF.

This clone was counted between two and nine times. The chain joins TRBV4-2 to TRBJ2-1, with 7 nucleotides matching TRBD2. From germline, CDR1 is LGHNA and CDR2 YNFKEQ. The CDR3 length is 17 residues. The V segment lost 0 bases and the J segment 6 bases; nucleotides outside the gene matches: 11. This CDR3 is CASSQENRGTTSNEQFF. The CDR3 DNA reads TGTGCCAGCAGCCAAGAAAATCGCGGGACTACGAGCAATGAGCAGTTCTTC.

This chain connects TRBV5-1 to TRBJ2-1; 10 nucleotides align to TRBD1. CDR1 and CDR2 from the germline V gene are SGHRS and YFSETQ. With 6 bases clipped from V and 7 bases from J, the junction kept 7 bases outside the gene matches. The CDR3 consists of 14 residues. The CDR3, as DNA: TGCGCCAGCAAGGGACAGGGGACCGAGAATGAGCAGTTCTTC. Residues: CASKGQGTENEQFF.

V usage is TRBV28 and J usage is TRBJ2-7; TRBD1 matches at 8 bases. The CDR3 is made up of 15 amino acids. The ends lost 2 bases at V and 2 bases at J; junction bases unmatched: 5. CDR1 is MDHEN and CDR2 is SYDVKM in the germline V gene. The CDR3 loop reads CASSLGDRRTYEQYF. CDR3 nucleotide sequence: TGTGCCAGCAGTTTAGGGGACAGGCGGACCTACGAGCAGTACTTC.

The V and J genes are TRBV20-1 and TRBJ1-5; D ambiguous. Trimming took 3 bases from V and 3 from J, leaving 15 bases between them. Per germline, CDR1 DFQATT and CDR2 SNEGSKA (reference sequence). The CDR3 spans 15 residues. The CDR3 is CSASSFLQLNQPQHF. The CDR3 nucleotides read TGCAGTGCTAGTTCTTTCTTACAGCTCAATCAGCCCCAGCATTTT.

The V and J genes are TRBV5-4 and TRBJ1-2; the D is unclear. Germline V gene sequence: CDR1 SGHNT, CDR2 YYREEE (reference sequence). This CDR3 has 12 residues. Trimming stripped 1 base from V and 5 bases from J, with 6 bases between. The CDR3 nucleotides read TGTGCCAGCAGCTTGCGCAGTTATGGCTACACCTTC. This gives the protein CASSLRSYGYTF.

The chain couples TRBV5-1 to TRBJ1-4, with D perhaps matching TRBD1 (5 bases). CDR3 size: 14 residues. Germline V gene lookup returns CDR1 SGHRS and CDR2 YFSETQ. V dropped 9 bases and J dropped 7 bases, with 19 bases sitting between them. The CDR3 reads CATSSGLVGEKLFF. The CDR3 nucleotides read TGCGCCACCTCCTCGGGACTAGTCGGTGAAAAACTGTTTTTT.

The chain is built from TRBV28 and TRBJ2-7; TRBD1 aligns across 9 bases. CDR3 size: 17 residues. In germline, CDR1 is MDHEN, CDR2 SYDVKM. V dropped 6 bases and J dropped 2; count of bases not matched to a gene: 14. CDR3 amino acids: CASRSGQGFSLPYEQYF. CDR3 nucleotides: TGTGCCAGCAGATCGGGACAGGGTTTTAGCCTCCCCTACGAGCAGTACTTC. Based on the CDR3 plus reference TRBV28 and TRBJ2-7, the full variable domain is DVKVTQSSRYLVKRTGEKVFLECVQDMDHENMFWYRQDPGLGLRLIYFSYDVKMKEKGDIPEGYSVSREKKERFSLILESASTNQTSMYLCASRSGQGFSLPYEQYFGPGTRLTVT.

This clone was observed a few times. The rearrangement joins TRBV7-2 to TRBJ2-2, with D possibly being TRBD1 (5 bases). CDR1 SGHTA and CDR2 FQGNSA come from the germline V gene. The CDR3 is 16 amino acids. V was trimmed by 4 bases and J by 2 bases, leaving 14 bases between them. The CDR3 spells CASSSRTLFNTGELFF. The CDR3 nucleotides read TGTGCCAGCAGCTCGCGGACACTCTTTAACACCGGGGAGCTGTTTTTT.

This chain links TRBV18 with TRBJ1-5; D call uncertain. Germline CDR1 KGHSH, CDR2 LQKENI. This CDR3 comprises 15 residues. V was clipped by 6 bases and J by 0 bases, with 12 bases between them. In nucleotides, the CDR3 is TGTGCCAGCTCTGGCTTCGACTATAGCAATCAGCCCCAGCATTTT. It encodes CASSGFDYSNQPQHF.

This chain links TRBV7-6 with TRBJ2-1; tentative D call: TRBD2 (5 bases). Between the trimmed V and J ends, which lost 5 bases and 6 bases, there was a span of 17 bases. CDR1 and CDR2 from the germline V gene are SGHVS and FNYEAQ. The CDR3 has 15 amino acids. The CDR3 DNA is TGTGCCAGCAGCCGGACTGGAGAGGCCGGCAATGAGCAGTTCTTC. The encoded protein is CASSRTGEAGNEQFF.

This clone was found once. The chain uses TRBV5-5 and TRBJ1-2, with TRBD1 matching 10 bases. The V gene end was trimmed by 4 bases and the J gene end by 3 bases; junction bases not matched to a gene: 9. The CDR3 is 16 residues long. In germline, CDR1 is SGHKS, CDR2 YYEKEE (reference sequence). The CDR3 region is CASSVQTGGADYGYTF. The DNA of the CDR3 is TGTGCCAGCAGCGTACAGACAGGGGGCGCAGACTATGGCTACACCTTC.

The chain uses TRBV27 and TRBJ2-5; 15 positions agree with TRBD2. With 5 bases clipped from V and 5 bases from J, the junction kept 6 bases outside the gene matches. The CDR3 loop spans 16 amino acids. CDR1 is MNHEY, CDR2 SMNVEV, per germline (reference sequence). CDR3 bases: TGTGCCAGCAGTCCGCGGACTAGCGGGAGGGGGGAGACCCAGTACTTC. Translation: CASSPRTSGRGETQYF.

The chain recombines TRBV28 with TRBJ2-1, with D uncertain. This CDR3 has 16 residues. CDR1 and CDR2 from the germline V gene are MDHEN and SYDVKM. V was clipped by 3 bases and J by 3 bases, with 15 bases between them. The DNA for the CDR3 is TGTGCCAGCAGTTTTTTAAGCCAGGCCCACTACAATGAGCAGTTCTTC. Protein product: CASSFLSQAHYNEQFF.

The V call is TRBV7-2, the J call TRBJ1-2, with a tentative D call TRBD1 (5 bases). V shed 1 base and J shed 3 bases, with 9 bases lying between them. The CDR3 runs 14 residues. CDR1 and CDR2 from the germline V gene are SGHTA and FQGNSA. The CDR3 region has the DNA TGTGCCAGCAGCTTAGGGCAGGGCGACTATGGCTACACCTTC. Translation gives CASSLGQGDYGYTF.

The chain uses TRBV4-1 and TRBJ1-5; 7 bases line up with TRBD1. The CDR3 covers 14 residues. V was pared by 0 bases and J by 6 bases, with 2 bases of the junction left unmatched. Germline V CDR1 and CDR2: MGHRA, YSYEKL. The CDR3 DNA sequence: TGCGCCAGCAGCCAAGAACAGGGGAGTCAGCCCCAGCATTTT. Encoded protein: CASSQEQGSQPQHF.

V and J are TRBV7-8 and TRBJ2-1, with TRBD2 identical over 9 bases. The CDR3 sequence is 16 residues long. Germline V gives CDR1 SGHVS, CDR2 FQNEAQ. V shed 6 bases, J shed 3 bases, and the junction held 9 bases outside the gene matches. CDR3 in DNA: TGTGCCAGCAGATATAGCGGGAGAGACAGCTACAATGAGCAGTTCTTC. Translating gives CASRYSGRDSYNEQFF.

The chain carries TRBV7-2 and TRBJ1-1; D not resolved. Germline V gene lookup returns CDR1 SGHTA and CDR2 FQGNSA. With 5 bases removed from V and 4 bases from J, the gap between germline ends came to 14 bases. This CDR3 has 14 amino acids. CDR3 residues: CASSRQAGSTEAFF. The CDR3 DNA is TGTGCCAGCAGCCGGCAGGCGGGGAGCACTGAAGCTTTCTTT.

This chain links TRBV20-1 with TRBJ1-2; D uncertain. The V gene lost 3 bases and the J gene lost 3 bases, with 8 bases spanning the gap. CDR1 is DFQATT, CDR2 SNEGSKA, per germline (reference sequence). There are 12 residues in the CDR3. Here the CDR3 DNA reads TGCAGTGCTAGTACGAGGGACTATGGCTACACCTTC. Protein: CSASTRDYGYTF.

V and J are TRBV3-1 (or the pseudogene TRBV3-2) and TRBJ1-6; D not certain. The V gene's germline CDR1 is LGHDT and CDR2 YNNKEL (reference sequence). The germline V and J ends were trimmed by 1 base and 8 bases, with 12 bases remaining between them. CDR3 length: 15 amino acids. The CDR3 sequence: CASSQAGSRYSPLHF. CDR3 bases: TGTGCCAGCAGCCAAGCGGGGAGCCGATATTCACCCCTCCACTTT.

The V call is TRBV28, the J call TRBJ2-7; no firm D call. This CDR3 spans 16 amino acids. Trimming stripped 5 bases from V and 0 bases from J, with 17 bases between. Germline lookup yields CDR1 MDHEN and CDR2 SYDVKM. CDR3 in amino acids: CASSPLGRPSSYEQYF. The CDR3 coding sequence is TGTGCCAGCAGTCCCCTGGGCAGACCCAGCTCCTACGAGCAGTACTTC. Full variable domain (rest looked up from reference TRBV28 and TRBJ2-7): DVKVTQSSRYLVKRTGEKVFLECVQDMDHENMFWYRQDPGLGLRLIYFSYDVKMKEKGDIPEGYSVSREKKERFSLILESASTNQTSMYLCASSPLGRPSSYEQYFGPGTRLTVT.

This chain links TRBV5-4 with TRBJ1-4, with 7 positions matching TRBD1. The CDR3 consists of 15 residues. V gave up 4 bases and J gave up 5 bases; unmatched junction bases: 8. The germline gives CDR1 SGHNT, CDR2 YYREEE (reference sequence). In DNA, the CDR3 is TGTGCCAGCAGCGGAGGGGGCTTGGGGAATGAAAAACTGTTTTTT. It encodes CASSGGGLGNEKLFF.